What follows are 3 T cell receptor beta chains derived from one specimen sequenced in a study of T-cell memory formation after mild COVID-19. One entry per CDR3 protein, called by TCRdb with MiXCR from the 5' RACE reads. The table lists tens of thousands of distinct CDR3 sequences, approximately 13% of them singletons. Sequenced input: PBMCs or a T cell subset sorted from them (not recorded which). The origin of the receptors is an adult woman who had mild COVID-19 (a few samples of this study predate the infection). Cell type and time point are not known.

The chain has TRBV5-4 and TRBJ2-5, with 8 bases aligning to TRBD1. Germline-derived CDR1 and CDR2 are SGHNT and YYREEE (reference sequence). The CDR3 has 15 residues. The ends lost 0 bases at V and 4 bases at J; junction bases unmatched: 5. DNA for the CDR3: TGTGCCAGCAGCTTGGACCAGGGGGCTGGAGAGACCCAGTACTTC. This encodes CASSLDQGAGETQYF. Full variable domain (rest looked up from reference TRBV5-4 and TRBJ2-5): ETGVTQSPTHLIKTRGQQVTLRCSSQSGHNTVSWYQQALGQGPQFIFQYYREEENGRGNFPPRFSGLQFPNYSSELNVNALELDDSALYLCASSLDQGAGETQYFGPGTRLLVL.

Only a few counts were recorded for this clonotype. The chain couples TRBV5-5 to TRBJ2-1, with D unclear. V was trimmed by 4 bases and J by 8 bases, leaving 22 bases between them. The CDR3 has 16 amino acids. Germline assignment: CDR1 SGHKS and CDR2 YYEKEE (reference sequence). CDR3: CASSLTLATVMDEQFF. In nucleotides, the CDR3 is TGTGCCAGCAGCCTAACTTTGGCCACCGTTATGGATGAGCAGTTCTTC.

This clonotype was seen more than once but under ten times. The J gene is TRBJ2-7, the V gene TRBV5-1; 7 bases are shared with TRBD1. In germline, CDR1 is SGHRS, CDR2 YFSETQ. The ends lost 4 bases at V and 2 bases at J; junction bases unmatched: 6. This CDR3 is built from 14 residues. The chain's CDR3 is CASSITGVPYEQYF. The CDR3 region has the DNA TGCGCCAGCAGCATTACAGGGGTTCCCTACGAGCAGTACTTC. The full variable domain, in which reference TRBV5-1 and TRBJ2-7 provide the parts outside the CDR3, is KAGVTQTPRYLIKTRGQQVTLSCSPISGHRSVSWYQQTPGQGLQFLFEYFSETQRNKGNFPGRFSGRQFSNSRSEMNVSTLELGDSALYLCASSITGVPYEQYFGPGTRLTVT.